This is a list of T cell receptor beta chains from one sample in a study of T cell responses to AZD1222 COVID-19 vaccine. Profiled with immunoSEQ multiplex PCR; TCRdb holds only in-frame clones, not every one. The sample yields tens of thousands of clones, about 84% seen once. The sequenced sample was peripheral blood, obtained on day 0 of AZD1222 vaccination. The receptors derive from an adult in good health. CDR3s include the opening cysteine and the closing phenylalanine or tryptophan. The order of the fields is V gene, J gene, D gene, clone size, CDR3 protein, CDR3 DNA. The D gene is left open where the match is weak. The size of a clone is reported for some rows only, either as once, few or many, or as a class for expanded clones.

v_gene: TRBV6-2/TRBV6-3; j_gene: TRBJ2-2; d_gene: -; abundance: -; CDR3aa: CASSWGPNTGELFF; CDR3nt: TGTGCCAGCAGTTGGGGTCCGAACACCGGGGAGCTGTTTTTT
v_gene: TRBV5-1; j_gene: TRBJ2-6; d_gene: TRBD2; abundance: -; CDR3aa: CASSQRGGGPGANVLTF; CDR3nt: TGCGCCAGCAGCCAACGGGGGGGCGGCCCTGGGGCCAACGTCCTGACTTTC
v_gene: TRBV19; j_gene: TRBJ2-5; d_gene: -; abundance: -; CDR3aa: CASSTSGVGETQYF; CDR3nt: TGTGCCAGCTCAACCTCGGGGGTGGGAGAGACCCAGTACTTC
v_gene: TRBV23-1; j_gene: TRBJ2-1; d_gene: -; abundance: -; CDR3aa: CASSQSSREKGYEQFF; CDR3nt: TGCGCCAGCAGTCAATCTTCGCGGGAAAAAGGTTATGAGCAGTTCTTC
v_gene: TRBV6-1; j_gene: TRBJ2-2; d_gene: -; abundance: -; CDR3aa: CASSEAVLIGGELFF; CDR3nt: TGTGCCAGCAGTGAAGCCGTCCTCATCGGCGGGGAGCTGTTTTTT
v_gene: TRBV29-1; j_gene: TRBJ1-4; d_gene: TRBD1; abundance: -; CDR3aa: CSVAGDRGINEKLFF; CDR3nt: TGCAGCGTTGCCGGGGACAGGGGAATTAATGAAAAACTGTTTTTT
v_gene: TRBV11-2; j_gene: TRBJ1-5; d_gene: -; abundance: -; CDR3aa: CASSWDKNQPQHF; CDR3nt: TGTGCCAGCAGCTGGGACAAGAATCAGCCCCAGCATTTT
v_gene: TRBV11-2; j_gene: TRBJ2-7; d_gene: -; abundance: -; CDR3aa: CASSPHVQYEQYF; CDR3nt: TGTGCCAGCAGCCCCCACGTCCAGTACGAGCAGTACTTC
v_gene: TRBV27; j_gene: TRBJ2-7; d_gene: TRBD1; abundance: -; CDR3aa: CASSPRQGVYEQYF; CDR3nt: TGTGCCAGCAGTCCTCGACAGGGGGTGTACGAGCAGTACTTC
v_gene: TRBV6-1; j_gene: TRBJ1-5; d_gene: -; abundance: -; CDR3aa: CASSAQGRRDSNQPQHF; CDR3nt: TGTGCCAGCAGTGCCCAGGGACGGCGAGATAGCAATCAGCCCCAGCATTTT
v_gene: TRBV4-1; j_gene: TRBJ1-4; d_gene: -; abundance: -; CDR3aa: CASSQASSGSDEKLFF; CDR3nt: TGCGCCAGCAGCCAAGCGTCATCAGGCAGCGATGAAAAACTGTTTTTT
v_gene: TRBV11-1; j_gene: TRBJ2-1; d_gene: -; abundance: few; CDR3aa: CASGSTRVGANEQFF; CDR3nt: TGTGCCAGCGGGTCGACTAGAGTAGGGGCCAATGAGCAGTTCTTC
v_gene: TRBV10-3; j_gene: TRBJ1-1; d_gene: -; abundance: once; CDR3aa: CAIAVGTEAFF; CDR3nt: TGTGCCATCGCGGTGGGCACTGAAGCTTTCTTT
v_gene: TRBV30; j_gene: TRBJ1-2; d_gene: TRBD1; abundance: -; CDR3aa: CAWSARTGLGGYTF; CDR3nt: TGTGCCTGGAGTGCGAGGACAGGGTTGGGAGGCTACACCTTC
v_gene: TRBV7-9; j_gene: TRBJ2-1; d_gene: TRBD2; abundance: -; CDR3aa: CACCGAGGGNEQFF; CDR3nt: TGTGCCTGCTGCGGGGCGGGCGGGGGGAATGAGCAGTTCTTC
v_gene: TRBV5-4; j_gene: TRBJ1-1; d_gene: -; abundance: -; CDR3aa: CASSDPLNTEAFF; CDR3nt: TGTGCCAGCAGCGATCCATTGAACACTGAAGCTTTCTTT
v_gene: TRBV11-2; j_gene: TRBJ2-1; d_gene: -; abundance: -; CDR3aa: CASSSGPWQFF; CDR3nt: TGTGCCAGCAGCTCCGGACCCTGGCAGTTCTTC
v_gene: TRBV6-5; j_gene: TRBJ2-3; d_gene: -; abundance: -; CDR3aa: CASSYVPSSGTDTQYF; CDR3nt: TGTGCCAGCAGTTACGTTCCCTCTAGCGGCACAGATACGCAGTATTTT
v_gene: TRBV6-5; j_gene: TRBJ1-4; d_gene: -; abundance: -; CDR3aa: CASRDHHGHEKLFF; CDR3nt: TGTGCCAGCAGGGATCACCATGGCCATGAAAAACTGTTTTTT
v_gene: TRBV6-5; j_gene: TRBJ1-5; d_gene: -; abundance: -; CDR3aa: CASSYLTYSNQPQHF; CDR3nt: TGTGCCAGCAGTTACCTGACTTATAGCAATCAGCCCCAGCATTTT
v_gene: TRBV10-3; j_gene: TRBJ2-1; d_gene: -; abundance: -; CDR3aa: CAISNGYSYNEQFF; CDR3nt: TGTGCCATCAGTAATGGGTACTCCTACAATGAGCAGTTCTTC
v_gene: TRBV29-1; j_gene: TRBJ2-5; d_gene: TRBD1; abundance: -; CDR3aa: CSVVRTGQETQYF; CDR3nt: TGCAGCGTTGTCCGGACAGGGCAAGAGACCCAGTACTTC
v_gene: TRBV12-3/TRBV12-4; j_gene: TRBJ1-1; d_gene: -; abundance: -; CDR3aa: CASSLSAERAFF; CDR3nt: TGTGCCAGCAGTTTATCAGCGGAGCGAGCTTTCTTT
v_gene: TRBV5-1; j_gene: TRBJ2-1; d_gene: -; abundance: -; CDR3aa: CASSLEGSRYNEQFF; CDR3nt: TGCGCCAGCAGCTTGGAGGGGAGCAGGTACAATGAGCAGTTCTTC
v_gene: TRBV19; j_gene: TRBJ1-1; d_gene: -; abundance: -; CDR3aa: CASSINKVNTEAFF; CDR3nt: TGTGCCAGTAGTATAAACAAAGTTAACACTGAAGCTTTCTTT
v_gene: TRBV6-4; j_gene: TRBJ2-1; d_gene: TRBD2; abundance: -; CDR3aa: CASSDSKTSGSYNEQFF; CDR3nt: TGTGCCAGCAGTGACTCGAAAACTAGCGGAAGTTACAATGAGCAGTTCTTC
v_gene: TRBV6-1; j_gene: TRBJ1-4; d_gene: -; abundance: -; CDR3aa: CASSEHEAVEKKLFF; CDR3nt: TGTGCCAGCAGTGAACACGAGGCTGTGGAAAAAAAACTGTTTTTT
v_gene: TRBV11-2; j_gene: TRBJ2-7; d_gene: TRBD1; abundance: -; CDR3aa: CASSLETGGAYEQYF; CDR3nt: TGTGCCAGCAGCTTAGAGACAGGGGGTGCCTACGAGCAGTACTTC
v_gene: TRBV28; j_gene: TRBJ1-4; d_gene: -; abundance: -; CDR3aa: CASSLARGFSEKLFF; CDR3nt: TGTGCCAGCAGTTTAGCAAGGGGGTTTAGTGAAAAACTGTTTTTT
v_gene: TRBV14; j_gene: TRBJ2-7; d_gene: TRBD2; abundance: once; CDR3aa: CASSQGLAGGNYEQYF; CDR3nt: TGTGCCAGCAGCCAAGGACTAGCGGGAGGGAACTACGAGCAGTACTTC
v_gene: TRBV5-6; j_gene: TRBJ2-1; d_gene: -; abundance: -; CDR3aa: CASNLAPSSYNEQFF; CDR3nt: TGTGCCAGCAACCTAGCCCCGAGCTCCTACAATGAGCAGTTCTTC
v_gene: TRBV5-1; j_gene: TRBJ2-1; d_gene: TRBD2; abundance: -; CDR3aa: CASGLTSGGASEQFF; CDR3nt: TGCGCCAGCGGCCTTACTAGCGGGGGGGCTAGTGAGCAGTTCTTC
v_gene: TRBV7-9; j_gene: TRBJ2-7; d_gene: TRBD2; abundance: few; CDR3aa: CASSSGLAGAYEQYF; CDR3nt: TGTGCCAGCAGCTCAGGACTAGCGGGAGCCTACGAGCAGTACTTC
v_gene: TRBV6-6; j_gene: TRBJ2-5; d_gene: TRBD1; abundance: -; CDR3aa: CASSPGQGIGETQYF; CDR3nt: TGTGCCAGCAGCCCCGGACAGGGGATAGGGGAGACCCAGTACTTC
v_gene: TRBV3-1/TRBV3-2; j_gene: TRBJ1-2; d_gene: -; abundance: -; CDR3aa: CASSHQAFSYGYTF; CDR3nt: TGTGCCAGCAGCCATCAGGCCTTTTCCTATGGCTACACCTTC
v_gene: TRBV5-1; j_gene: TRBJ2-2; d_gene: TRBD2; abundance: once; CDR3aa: CASWEGLASNTGELFF; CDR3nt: TGCGCCAGCTGGGAGGGACTAGCGAGTAACACCGGGGAGCTGTTTTTT
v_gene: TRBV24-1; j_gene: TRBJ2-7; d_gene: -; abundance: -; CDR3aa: CATSASTGKHEQYF; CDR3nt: TGTGCCACCAGTGCCTCTACAGGAAAACACGAGCAGTACTTC
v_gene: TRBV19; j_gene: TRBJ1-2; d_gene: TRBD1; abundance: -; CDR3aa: CASSSRQGGYGYTF; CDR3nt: TGTGCCAGTAGTTCCCGACAGGGTGGCTATGGCTACACCTTC
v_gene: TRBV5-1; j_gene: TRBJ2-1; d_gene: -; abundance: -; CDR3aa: CASSLAQGGGEQFF; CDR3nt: TGCGCCAGCAGCTTGGCCCAGGGAGGAGGTGAGCAGTTCTTC
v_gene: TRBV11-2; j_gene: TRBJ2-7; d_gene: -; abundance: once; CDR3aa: CASSLVASYEQYF; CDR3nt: TGTGCCAGCAGCTTAGTGGCTAGTTACGAGCAGTACTTC
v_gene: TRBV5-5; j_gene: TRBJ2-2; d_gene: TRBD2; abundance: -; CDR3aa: CASSLAGVAGYTGELFF; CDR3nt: TGTGCCAGCAGCTTGGCCGGGGTAGCGGGGTACACCGGGGAGCTGTTTTTT
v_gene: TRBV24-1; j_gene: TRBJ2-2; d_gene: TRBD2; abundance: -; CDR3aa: CATIGTSGRSGLPAGELFF; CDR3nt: TGTGCCACCATTGGGACTAGCGGGAGGTCGGGTCTTCCAGCCGGGGAGCTGTTTTTT
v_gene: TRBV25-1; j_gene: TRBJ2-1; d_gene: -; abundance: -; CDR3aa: CASSDGGGTNEQFF; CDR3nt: TGTGCCAGCAGTGATGGTGGAGGTACGAATGAGCAGTTCTTC
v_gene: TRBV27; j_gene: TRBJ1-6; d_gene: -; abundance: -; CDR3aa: CASSYRITGSHSPLHF; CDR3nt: TGTGCCAGCAGTTACCGAATTACAGGGTCTCATTCACCCCTCCACTTT
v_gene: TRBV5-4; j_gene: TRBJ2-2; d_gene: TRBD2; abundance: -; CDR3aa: CASSLGSGGRNTGELFF; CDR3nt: TGTGCCAGCAGCTTGGGTAGCGGGGGGAGGAACACCGGGGAGCTGTTTTTT
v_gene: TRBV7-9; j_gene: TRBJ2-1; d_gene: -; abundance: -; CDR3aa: CASSEFFDNEQFF; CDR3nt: TGTGCCAGCAGCGAATTCTTCGACAATGAGCAGTTCTTC
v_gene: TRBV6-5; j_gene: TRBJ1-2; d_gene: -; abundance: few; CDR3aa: CASSFQGTPYGYTF; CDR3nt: TGTGCCAGCAGTTTCCAGGGGACGCCCTATGGCTACACCTTC
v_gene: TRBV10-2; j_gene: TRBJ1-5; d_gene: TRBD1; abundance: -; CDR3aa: CASRQGGFNQPQHF; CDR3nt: TGCGCCAGCAGACAGGGGGGCTTCAATCAGCCCCAGCATTTT
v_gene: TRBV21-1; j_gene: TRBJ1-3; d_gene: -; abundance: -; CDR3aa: CASSKIRRPEDGNTIYF; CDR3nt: TGTGCCAGCAGCAAAATCAGACGGCCCGAAGATGGAAACACCATATATTTT